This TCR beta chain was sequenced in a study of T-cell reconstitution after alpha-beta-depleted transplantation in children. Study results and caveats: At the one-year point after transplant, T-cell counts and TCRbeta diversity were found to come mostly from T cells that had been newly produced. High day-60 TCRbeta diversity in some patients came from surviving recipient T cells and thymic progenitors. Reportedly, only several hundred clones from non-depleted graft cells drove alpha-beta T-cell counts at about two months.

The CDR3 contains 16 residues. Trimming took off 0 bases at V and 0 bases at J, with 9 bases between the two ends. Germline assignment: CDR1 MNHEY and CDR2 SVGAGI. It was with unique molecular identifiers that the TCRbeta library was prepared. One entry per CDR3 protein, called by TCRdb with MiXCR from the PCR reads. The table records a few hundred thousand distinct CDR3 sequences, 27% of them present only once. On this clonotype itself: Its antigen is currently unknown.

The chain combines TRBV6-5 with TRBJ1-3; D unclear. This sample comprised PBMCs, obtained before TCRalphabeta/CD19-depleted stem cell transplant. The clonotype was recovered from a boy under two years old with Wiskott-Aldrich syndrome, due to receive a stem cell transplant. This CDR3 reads CASSYSNLDSGNTIYF. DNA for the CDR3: TGTGCCAGCAGTTACTCGAATTTAGACTCTGGAAACACCATATATTTT.